This TCR beta chain stems from a study of T-cell reconstitution after alpha-beta-depleted transplantation in children. V was cut by 3 bases and J by 5 bases, with 13 bases left in between. This CDR3 spans 14 amino acids. CDR1 and CDR2 (germline): ENHRY, SYGVKD. Unique molecular identifiers were incorporated into the prepared TCRbeta library. TCRdb redid the calling of the PCR reads with MiXCR, one entry per CDR3 protein. In the table there are 900,000 or so distinct CDR3 sequences, approximately 15% of which are singletons. Study-level findings and limits: Newly produced T cells mostly accounted for T-cell counts and diversity one year post-transplant. There were some patients whose high TCRbeta diversity at day 60 came from surviving recipient T cells and thymic progenitors.

Worth noting for this clonotype: Its target is not known.

The sequencing here drew on PBMCs, mostly from graft donor cells, taken 360 days after TCRalphabeta/CD19-depleted stem cell transplant. This TCR was sampled from a male patient between 5 and 17 years old who had a stem cell transplant for acute lymphoblastic leukemia, so the T cells may come from the graft donor. J is TRBJ1-2 and V is TRBV10-3; no clear D gene. CDR3 residues: CAISEVQHMYGYTF. CDR3 nucleotides: TGTGCCATCAGTGAAGTTCAGCATATGTATGGCTACACCTTC.